The present TCR beta chain was sequenced within a study of early T cells in non-severe SARS-CoV-2 infection. TCRdb processed the 5' RACE reads anew with MiXCR; each CDR3 protein has one entry. The sample yields tens of thousands of distinct CDR3 sequences, over 9% seen once. This clonotype was picked up many times. The CDR3 is made up of 14 amino acids. From germline, CDR1 is SGHAT and CDR2 FQDESV (reference sequence). Trimming shortened V by 10 bases and J by 4 bases, and 17 bases separated the two germline ends. The V call is TRBV11-1, the J call TRBJ2-1; D possibly corresponds to TRBD1 (6 bases). Sequences were obtained from whole blood. The clonotype originates from an adult who was a healthcare worker with PCR-confirmed SARS-CoV-2 infection or an uninfected control (not recorded which). In DNA form, the CDR3 reads TGTGCCACTTCGGCGGACAGCGTATACAATGAGCAGTTCTTC. It yields the protein CATSADSVYNEQFF.